The clone carrying this T cell receptor beta chain was observed a handful of times. Its cognate antigen is unknown. CDR1 is LNHNV, CDR2 YYDKDF, per germline (reference sequence). The CDR3 consists of 13 residues. V was cut by 6 bases and J by 8 bases, with 11 bases left in between. Sequencing used immunoSEQ multiplex PCR; TCRdb keeps in-frame clones, though not all of them. The data show 90,000 to 150,000 clones, more than 75% seen once. The sample is drawn from a study of cytomegalovirus exposure and HLA in healthy donors. General study points: Investigators reported some 150 TCR beta chains as tied to cytomegalovirus.

The chain recombines TRBV15 with TRBJ1-6, with D maybe TRBD1 (5 bases). The specimen was PBMCs. The TCR sequence derives from a woman aged 18 to 35 in good health and CMV-seropositive. CDR3 in amino acids: CATRRSRDSPLHF. CDR3 in DNA: TGTGCCACCAGACGATCCAGGGATTCACCCCTCCACTTT.